These T cell receptor beta chains were read from a single sample in a study of cytomegalovirus exposure and HLA in healthy donors. Produced via immunoSEQ multiplex PCR; TCRdb's table is partial and in-frame only. The table has about 110,000 clones, 60% to 85% seen once. Sequencing input: PBMCs. These receptors all come from a female donor in good health and CMV-seropositive. The CDR3 runs from the conserved cysteine through the conserved F or W. A D gene is named only where the DNA matches it firmly. Clone size is not always given. Where it is, it says once, few, many or a class for expanded clones.

clone size: .; V gene: TRBV5-1; J gene: TRBJ2-7; D gene: .; CDR3 protein: CASSLALTGTPYEQYF; CDR3 DNA: TGCGCCAGCAGCTTGGCGTTGACAGGCACACCCTACGAGCAGTACTTC
clone size: .; V gene: TRBV20-1; J gene: TRBJ2-7; D gene: TRBD2; CDR3 protein: CSAVAGREQYF; CDR3 DNA: TGCAGTGCCGTAGCGGGTCGAGAGCAGTACTTC
clone size: .; V gene: TRBV28; J gene: TRBJ2-7; D gene: TRBD2; CDR3 protein: CASSSPPGTRDTREQYF; CDR3 DNA: TGTGCCAGCAGTTCTCCCCCCGGGACTAGGGATACGCGCGAGCAGTACTTC
clone size: .; V gene: TRBV19; J gene: TRBJ2-1; D gene: TRBD2; CDR3 protein: CASSIVLPSGISSNEQFF; CDR3 DNA: TGTGCCAGTAGTATAGTACTGCCTAGCGGGATTTCGAGCAATGAGCAGTTCTTC
clone size: few; V gene: TRBV7-9; J gene: TRBJ1-1; D gene: TRBD1; CDR3 protein: CASSTPDRMNTEAFF; CDR3 DNA: TGTGCCAGCAGCACCCCGGACAGGATGAACACTGAAGCTTTCTTT
clone size: .; V gene: TRBV5-4; J gene: TRBJ2-2; D gene: .; CDR3 protein: CASSLRGSLTGELFF; CDR3 DNA: TGTGCCAGCAGCTTGCGGGGTTCCCTAACCGGGGAGCTGTTTTTT
clone size: .; V gene: TRBV28; J gene: TRBJ1-2; D gene: .; CDR3 protein: CASSSVNRVLDYGYTF; CDR3 DNA: TGTGCCAGCAGTTCGGTGAACAGGGTTCTTGACTATGGCTACACCTTC
clone size: .; V gene: TRBV5-4; J gene: TRBJ1-1; D gene: TRBD1; CDR3 protein: CASSSGTGGGSTEAFF; CDR3 DNA: TGTGCCAGCAGCTCCGGGACAGGGGGTGGTAGCACTGAAGCTTTCTTT
clone size: .; V gene: TRBV25-1; J gene: TRBJ1-2; D gene: .; CDR3 protein: CASRETGALYGYTF; CDR3 DNA: TGTGCCAGCAGGGAGACAGGAGCCCTCTATGGCTACACCTTC
clone size: .; V gene: TRBV7-2; J gene: TRBJ1-1; D gene: .; CDR3 protein: CASSSQGTGLNTEAFF; CDR3 DNA: TGTGCCAGCAGCTCCCAAGGTACAGGGTTGAACACTGAAGCTTTCTTT
clone size: .; V gene: TRBV27; J gene: TRBJ1-2; D gene: TRBD1; CDR3 protein: CASSLTGFLYGYTF; CDR3 DNA: TGTGCCAGCAGTTTGACAGGGTTCCTCTATGGCTACACCTTC
clone size: .; V gene: TRBV12-5; J gene: TRBJ1-1; D gene: .; CDR3 protein: CASARTGFTEAFF; CDR3 DNA: TGTGCTAGTGCCCGAACAGGGTTCACTGAAGCTTTCTTT
clone size: .; V gene: TRBV7-9; J gene: TRBJ2-2; D gene: .; CDR3 protein: CASSLGGVTGELFF; CDR3 DNA: TGTGCCAGCAGCTTAGGCGGGGTGACCGGGGAGCTGTTTTTT
clone size: .; V gene: TRBV11-2; J gene: TRBJ2-5; D gene: TRBD2; CDR3 protein: CASSFRVAGTKEAQYF; CDR3 DNA: TGTGCCAGCAGCTTTAGGGTAGCGGGGACCAAAGAGGCCCAGTACTTC
clone size: .; V gene: TRBV28; J gene: TRBJ1-2; D gene: TRBD1; CDR3 protein: CASRHGTAVNYGYTF; CDR3 DNA: TGTGCCAGCAGGCACGGGACAGCTGTTAACTATGGCTACACCTTC
clone size: .; V gene: TRBV6-5; J gene: TRBJ2-7; D gene: .; CDR3 protein: CASNAGGVGAYEQYF; CDR3 DNA: TGTGCCAGCAACGCGGGTGGCGTGGGCGCCTACGAGCAGTACTTC
clone size: .; V gene: TRBV18; J gene: TRBJ1-1; D gene: .; CDR3 protein: CASSPAGMNTEAFF; CDR3 DNA: TGTGCCAGCTCACCAGCAGGGATGAACACTGAAGCTTTCTTT
clone size: few; V gene: TRBV27; J gene: TRBJ1-1; D gene: TRBD1; CDR3 protein: CASRVTGGLNTEAFF; CDR3 DNA: TGTGCCAGTCGTGTTACAGGGGGACTGAACACTGAAGCTTTCTTT
clone size: .; V gene: TRBV30; J gene: TRBJ2-1; D gene: TRBD2; CDR3 protein: CAWSTGLAGYNEQFF; CDR3 DNA: TGTGCCTGGAGTACGGGACTAGCGGGGTACAATGAGCAGTTCTTC
clone size: .; V gene: TRBV6-6; J gene: TRBJ2-7; D gene: TRBD1; CDR3 protein: CASSYRGQGAEEQYF; CDR3 DNA: TGTGCCAGCAGTTACAGAGGGCAGGGGGCCGAGGAGCAGTACTTC
clone size: few; V gene: TRBV6-6; J gene: TRBJ1-1; D gene: .; CDR3 protein: CASTFVGGFNTEAFF; CDR3 DNA: TGTGCCAGCACCTTCGTCGGGGGTTTTAACACTGAAGCTTTCTTT
clone size: .; V gene: TRBV9; J gene: TRBJ1-2; D gene: .; CDR3 protein: CASSVGQGYNYGYTF; CDR3 DNA: TGTGCCAGCAGCGTAGGGCAGGGATACAACTATGGCTACACCTTC
clone size: .; V gene: TRBV30; J gene: TRBJ1-2; D gene: TRBD1; CDR3 protein: CAWRFAGGGYTF; CDR3 DNA: TGTGCCTGGAGGTTTGCAGGGGGTGGCTACACCTTC
clone size: .; V gene: TRBV6-5; J gene: TRBJ2-7; D gene: TRBD1; CDR3 protein: CATIDRGISYEQYF; CDR3 DNA: TGTGCCACCATAGACAGGGGAATCTCCTACGAGCAGTACTTC
clone size: .; V gene: TRBV14; J gene: TRBJ2-3; D gene: .; CDR3 protein: CASSQEGAGTQYF; CDR3 DNA: TGTGCCAGCAGCCAAGAGGGGGCAGGTACGCAGTATTTT
clone size: .; V gene: TRBV10-3; J gene: TRBJ1-1; D gene: TRBD1; CDR3 protein: CAIRAGTADTEAFF; CDR3 DNA: TGTGCCATCAGGGCCGGGACAGCCGACACTGAAGCTTTCTTT
clone size: .; V gene: TRBV5-4; J gene: TRBJ1-4; D gene: TRBD1; CDR3 protein: CASSLYLWDRPNEKLFF; CDR3 DNA: TGTGCCAGCAGCTTGTATCTCTGGGACAGACCTAATGAAAAACTGTTTTTT
clone size: few; V gene: TRBV7-2; J gene: TRBJ1-2; D gene: TRBD1; CDR3 protein: CASDRGGYGYTF; CDR3 DNA: TGTGCCTCCGACAGGGGCGGATATGGCTACACCTTC
clone size: .; V gene: TRBV5-1; J gene: TRBJ2-7; D gene: TRBD2; CDR3 protein: CASSRGGLAGGITYEQYF; CDR3 DNA: TGCGCCAGCAGCCGCGGAGGTCTAGCGGGAGGAATAACCTACGAGCAGTACTTC
clone size: once; V gene: TRBV18; J gene: TRBJ2-5; D gene: TRBD2; CDR3 protein: CASSPDSRGVETQYF; CDR3 DNA: TGTGCCAGCTCACCCGATTCCCGGGGGGTCGAGACCCAGTACTTC
clone size: .; V gene: TRBV5-1; J gene: TRBJ1-3; D gene: TRBD1; CDR3 protein: CASCQGAVGAGNTIYF; CDR3 DNA: TGCGCCAGTTGCCAGGGGGCTGTGGGGGCTGGAAACACCATATATTTT
clone size: .; V gene: TRBV7-2; J gene: TRBJ2-2; D gene: .; CDR3 protein: CASSLARVGGELFF; CDR3 DNA: TGTGCCAGCAGCTTAGCCAGGGTCGGCGGGGAGCTGTTTTTT
clone size: .; V gene: TRBV27; J gene: TRBJ1-5; D gene: TRBD1; CDR3 protein: CASSSDRGLGWNQPQHF; CDR3 DNA: TGTGCCAGCAGTTCGGACAGGGGGCTTGGGTGGAATCAGCCCCAGCATTTT
clone size: once; V gene: TRBV2; J gene: TRBJ2-7; D gene: .; CDR3 protein: CASSASSYEQYF; CDR3 DNA: TGTGCCAGCAGTGCTAGTAGCTACGAGCAGTACTTC
clone size: .; V gene: TRBV5-1; J gene: TRBJ2-7; D gene: TRBD1; CDR3 protein: CASSLGQGIYEQYF; CDR3 DNA: TGCGCCAGCAGCTTAGGACAGGGGATTTACGAGCAGTACTTC
clone size: .; V gene: TRBV6-5; J gene: TRBJ2-3; D gene: .; CDR3 protein: CASSYSMVGGRDTQYF; CDR3 DNA: TGTGCCAGCAGTTACTCGATGGTCGGGGGTCGGGATACGCAGTATTTT
clone size: .; V gene: TRBV19; J gene: TRBJ2-5; D gene: TRBD2; CDR3 protein: CASSSSGRIETQYF; CDR3 DNA: TGTGCCAGTAGTAGTAGCGGGAGGATTGAGACCCAGTACTTC
clone size: .; V gene: TRBV30; J gene: TRBJ1-2; D gene: .; CDR3 protein: CAWSVHQGYYGYTF; CDR3 DNA: TGTGCCTGGAGTGTACATCAGGGATACTATGGCTACACCTTC
clone size: .; V gene: TRBV27; J gene: TRBJ1-5; D gene: TRBD1; CDR3 protein: CASSSSGGEGQPQHF; CDR3 DNA: TGTGCCAGCAGTTCGTCAGGGGGCGAGGGGCAGCCCCAGCATTTT
clone size: .; V gene: TRBV6-1; J gene: TRBJ2-1; D gene: TRBD2; CDR3 protein: CASSEVAGSPSGGIYNEQFF; CDR3 DNA: TGTGCCAGCAGTGAAGTCGCGGGGTCTCCTAGCGGGGGTATTTACAATGAGCAGTTCTTC
clone size: .; V gene: TRBV4-3; J gene: TRBJ2-5; D gene: TRBD2; CDR3 protein: CASSQDGASGGAETQYF; CDR3 DNA: TGCGCCAGCAGCCAAGACGGGGCTAGCGGGGGGGCAGAGACCCAGTACTTC
clone size: .; V gene: TRBV5-1; J gene: TRBJ2-5; D gene: .; CDR3 protein: CASSWDWETQYF; CDR3 DNA: TGCGCCAGCAGCTGGGACTGGGAGACCCAGTACTTC
clone size: once; V gene: TRBV27; J gene: TRBJ2-7; D gene: TRBD1; CDR3 protein: CASSRSGTGGHEQYF; CDR3 DNA: TGTGCCAGCAGTCGATCTGGGACAGGGGGCCACGAGCAGTACTTC
clone size: .; V gene: TRBV5-4; J gene: TRBJ2-7; D gene: .; CDR3 protein: CASSVTGSSYEQYF; CDR3 DNA: TGTGCCAGCAGCGTCACAGGCAGCTCCTACGAGCAGTACTTC
clone size: .; V gene: TRBV19; J gene: TRBJ2-1; D gene: TRBD2; CDR3 protein: CASSIREGSYNEQFF; CDR3 DNA: TGTGCCAGTAGTATTAGGGAGGGCTCCTACAATGAGCAGTTCTTC
clone size: .; V gene: TRBV14; J gene: TRBJ2-7; D gene: .; CDR3 protein: CASSLHGGPTSSYEQYF; CDR3 DNA: TGTGCCAGCAGCCTCCATGGAGGACCTACGAGCTCCTACGAGCAGTACTTC
clone size: .; V gene: TRBV9; J gene: TRBJ2-1; D gene: TRBD2; CDR3 protein: CASSTPSSSGGLNEQFF; CDR3 DNA: TGTGCCAGCAGCACCCCATCATCTAGCGGGGGGTTGAATGAGCAGTTCTTC
clone size: once; V gene: TRBV18; J gene: TRBJ1-1; D gene: .; CDR3 protein: CASSPGLMNTEAFF; CDR3 DNA: TGTGCCAGCTCACCTGGGCTCATGAACACTGAAGCTTTCTTT
clone size: .; V gene: TRBV19; J gene: TRBJ2-3; D gene: .; CDR3 protein: CATADTDTQYF; CDR3 DNA: TGTGCCACCGCGGACACAGATACGCAGTATTTT
clone size: .; V gene: TRBV14; J gene: TRBJ2-2; D gene: .; CDR3 protein: CASSRQAANTGELFF; CDR3 DNA: TGTGCCAGCAGCCGACAGGCCGCGAACACCGGGGAGCTGTTTTTT
clone size: once; V gene: TRBV5-4; J gene: TRBJ2-5; D gene: TRBD2; CDR3 protein: CASSVPGTIQETQYF; CDR3 DNA: TGTGCCAGCAGCGTCCCCGGGACTATTCAAGAGACCCAGTACTTC
clone size: once; V gene: TRBV30; J gene: TRBJ2-7; D gene: .; CDR3 protein: CAWSVLPRREQYF; CDR3 DNA: TGTGCCTGGAGTGTACTTCCCCGTCGGGAGCAGTACTTC
clone size: .; V gene: TRBV28; J gene: TRBJ1-2; D gene: .; CDR3 protein: CASTVLEGGRNGYTF; CDR3 DNA: TGTGCCAGCACCGTCCTGGAGGGAGGTAGGAATGGCTACACCTTC
clone size: .; V gene: TRBV5-5; J gene: TRBJ1-4; D gene: .; CDR3 protein: CASSRQAATNEKLFF; CDR3 DNA: TGTGCCAGCAGCCGACAAGCGGCAACTAATGAAAAACTGTTTTTT
clone size: .; V gene: TRBV7-9; J gene: TRBJ2-3; D gene: TRBD1; CDR3 protein: CASSLFPGQGGTDTQYF; CDR3 DNA: TGTGCCAGCAGCTTGTTCCCTGGACAGGGGGGAACAGATACGCAGTATTTT